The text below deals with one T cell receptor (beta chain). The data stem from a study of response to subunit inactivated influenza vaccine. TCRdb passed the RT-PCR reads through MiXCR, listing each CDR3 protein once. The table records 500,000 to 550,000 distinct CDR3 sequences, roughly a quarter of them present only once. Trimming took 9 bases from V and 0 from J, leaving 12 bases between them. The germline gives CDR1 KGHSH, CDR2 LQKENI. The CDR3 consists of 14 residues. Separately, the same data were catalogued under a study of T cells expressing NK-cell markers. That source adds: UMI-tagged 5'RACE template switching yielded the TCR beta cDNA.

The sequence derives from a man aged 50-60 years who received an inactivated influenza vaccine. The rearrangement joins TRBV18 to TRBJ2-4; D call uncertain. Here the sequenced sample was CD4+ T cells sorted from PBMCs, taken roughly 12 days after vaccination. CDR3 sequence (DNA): TGTGCCAGTCTGGTGGATCTAGCCAAAAACATTCAGTACTTC. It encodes CASLVDLAKNIQYF.